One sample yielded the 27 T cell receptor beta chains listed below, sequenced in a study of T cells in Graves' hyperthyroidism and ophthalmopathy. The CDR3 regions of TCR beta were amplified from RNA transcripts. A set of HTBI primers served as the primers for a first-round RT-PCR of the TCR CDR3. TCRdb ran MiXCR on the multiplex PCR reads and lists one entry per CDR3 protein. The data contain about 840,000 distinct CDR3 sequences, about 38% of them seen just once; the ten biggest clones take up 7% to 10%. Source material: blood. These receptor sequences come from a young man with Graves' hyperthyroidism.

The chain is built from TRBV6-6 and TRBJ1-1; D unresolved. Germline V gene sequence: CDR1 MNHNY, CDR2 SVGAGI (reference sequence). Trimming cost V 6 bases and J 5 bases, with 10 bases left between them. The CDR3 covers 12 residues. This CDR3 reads CASRLRSTEAFF. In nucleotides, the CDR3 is TGTGCCAGCAGGCTTAGGAGTACTGAAGCTTTCTTT.

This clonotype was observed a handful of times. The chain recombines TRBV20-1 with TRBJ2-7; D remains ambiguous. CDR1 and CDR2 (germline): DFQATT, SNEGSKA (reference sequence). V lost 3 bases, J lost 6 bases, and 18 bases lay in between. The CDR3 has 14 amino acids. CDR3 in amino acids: CSASLGLPRTEQYF. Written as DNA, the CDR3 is TGCAGTGCTAGTCTTGGGCTACCCCGAACCGAGCAGTACTTC.

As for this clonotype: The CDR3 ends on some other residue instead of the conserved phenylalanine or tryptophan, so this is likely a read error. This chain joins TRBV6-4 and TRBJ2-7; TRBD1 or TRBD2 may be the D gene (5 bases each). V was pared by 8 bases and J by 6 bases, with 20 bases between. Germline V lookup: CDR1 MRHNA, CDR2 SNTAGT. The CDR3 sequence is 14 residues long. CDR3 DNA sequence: TGTGCCAGCGTTGACATCGAGGGGATGGGCGAGCAGTACTTA. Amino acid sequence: CASVDIEGMGEQYL.

The CDR3 DNA reads TGTGCCAGCAGACGGACAGGGAGTGTCTACGAGCAGTACTTC. Its protein is CASRRTGSVYEQYF. J is TRBJ2-7 and V is TRBV10-3, with 8 bases aligning to TRBD1. Germline loops: CDR1 ENHRY, CDR2 SYGVKD. The J segment lost 3 bases and the V segment lost 10 bases, leaving 11 bases of the junction unmatched. The CDR3 spans 14 residues.

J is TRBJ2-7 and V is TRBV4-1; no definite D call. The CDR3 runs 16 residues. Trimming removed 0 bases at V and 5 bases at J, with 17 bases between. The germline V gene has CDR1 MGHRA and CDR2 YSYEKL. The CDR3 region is CASSQDLGGLGDEQYF. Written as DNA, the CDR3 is TGCGCCAGCAGCCAAGACCTAGGCGGCCTGGGTGACGAGCAGTACTTC.

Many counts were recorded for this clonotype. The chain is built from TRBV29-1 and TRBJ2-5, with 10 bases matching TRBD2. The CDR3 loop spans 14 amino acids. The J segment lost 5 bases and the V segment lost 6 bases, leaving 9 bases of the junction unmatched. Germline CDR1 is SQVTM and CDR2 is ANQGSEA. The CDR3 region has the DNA TGCAGCGTCAGCGGGGGGGCTGGAGGCGAGACCCAGTACTTC. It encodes CSVSGGAGGETQYF.

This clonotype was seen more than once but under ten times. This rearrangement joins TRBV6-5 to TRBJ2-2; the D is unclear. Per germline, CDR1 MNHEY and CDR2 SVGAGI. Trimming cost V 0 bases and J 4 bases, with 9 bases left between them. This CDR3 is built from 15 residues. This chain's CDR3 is CASSYSPETTGELFF. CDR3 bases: TGTGCCAGCAGTTACTCCCCAGAGACCACCGGGGAGCTGTTTTTT.

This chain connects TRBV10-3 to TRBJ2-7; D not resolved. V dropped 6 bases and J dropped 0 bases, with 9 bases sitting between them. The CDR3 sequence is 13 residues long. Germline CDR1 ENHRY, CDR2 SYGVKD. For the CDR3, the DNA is TGTGCCATCAGCTTGCCTGACTCCTACGAGCAGTACTTC. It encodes CAISLPDSYEQYF.

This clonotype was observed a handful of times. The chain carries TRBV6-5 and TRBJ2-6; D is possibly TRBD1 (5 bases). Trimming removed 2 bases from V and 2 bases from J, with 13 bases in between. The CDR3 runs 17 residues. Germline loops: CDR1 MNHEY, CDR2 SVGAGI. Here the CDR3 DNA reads TGTGCCAGCAGTTACGGGGCAGCCCTTCCTGGGGCCAACGTCCTGACTTTC. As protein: CASSYGAALPGANVLTF.

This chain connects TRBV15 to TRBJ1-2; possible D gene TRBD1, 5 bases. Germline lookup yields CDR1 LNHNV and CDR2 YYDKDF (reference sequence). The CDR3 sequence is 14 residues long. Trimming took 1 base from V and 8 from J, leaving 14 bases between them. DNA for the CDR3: TGTGCCACCAGCAGAGTGCAGGGATATCAGGGCTACACCTTC. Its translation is CATSRVQGYQGYTF.

The CDR3 sequence: CAISEEGAFSGANVLTF. The CDR3 bases are TGTGCCATCAGTGAGGAGGGGGCCTTCTCTGGGGCCAACGTCCTGACTTTC. The V call is TRBV10-3, the J call TRBJ2-6; 7 bases map to TRBD1. From germline, CDR1 is ENHRY and CDR2 SYGVKD. CDR3 length: 17 residues. J was trimmed by 0 bases and V by 2 bases; bases with no gene match: 4.

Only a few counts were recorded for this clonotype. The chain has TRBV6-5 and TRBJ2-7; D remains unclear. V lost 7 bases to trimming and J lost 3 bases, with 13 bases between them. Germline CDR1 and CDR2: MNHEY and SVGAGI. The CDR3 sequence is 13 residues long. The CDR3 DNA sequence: TGTGCCAGCAACTTTGGACGGCACTACGAGCAGTACTTC. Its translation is CASNFGRHYEQYF.

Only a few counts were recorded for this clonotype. In nucleotides, the CDR3 is TGTGCCAGCAGCCTCGGCGCGTCCAACTCCTATAATTCACCCCTCCACTTT. Translated, it gives CASSLGASNSYNSPLHF. The rearrangement uses TRBV7-6 and TRBJ1-6, with unresolved D. The V gene lost 5 bases and the J gene lost 0 bases, with 14 bases spanning the gap. Germline V gene lookup returns CDR1 SGHVS and CDR2 FNYEAQ. There are 17 residues in the CDR3.

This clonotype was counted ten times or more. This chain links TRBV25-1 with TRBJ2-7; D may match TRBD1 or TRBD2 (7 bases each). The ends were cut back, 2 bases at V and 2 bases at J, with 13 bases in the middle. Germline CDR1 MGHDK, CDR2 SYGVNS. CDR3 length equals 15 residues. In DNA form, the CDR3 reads TGTGCCAGCAGTGAAGGACCAGGGGGGGCCTACGAGCAGTACTTC. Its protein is CASSEGPGGAYEQYF.

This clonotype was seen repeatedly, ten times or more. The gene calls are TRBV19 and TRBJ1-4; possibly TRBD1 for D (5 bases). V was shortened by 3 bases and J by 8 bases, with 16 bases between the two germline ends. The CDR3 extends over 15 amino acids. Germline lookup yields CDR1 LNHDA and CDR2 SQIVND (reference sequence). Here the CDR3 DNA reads TGTGCCAGTAGTATGGGGTCGGCAGGGATGGAAAAACTGTTTTTT. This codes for CASSMGSAGMEKLFF.

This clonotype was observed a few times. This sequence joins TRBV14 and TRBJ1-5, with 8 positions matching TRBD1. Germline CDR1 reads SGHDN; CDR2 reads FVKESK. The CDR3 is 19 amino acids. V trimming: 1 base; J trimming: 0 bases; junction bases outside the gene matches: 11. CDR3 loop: CASSQGLPTGANSNQPQHF. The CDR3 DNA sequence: TGTGCCAGCAGCCAAGGTTTGCCGACAGGGGCGAATAGCAATCAGCCCCAGCATTTT.

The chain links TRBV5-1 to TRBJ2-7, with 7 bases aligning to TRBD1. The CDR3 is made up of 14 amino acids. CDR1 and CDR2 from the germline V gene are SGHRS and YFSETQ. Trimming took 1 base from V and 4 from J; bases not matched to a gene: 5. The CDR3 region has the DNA TGCGCCAGCAGCTTGACAGGGGATGAATACGAGCAGTACTTC. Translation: CASSLTGDEYEQYF.

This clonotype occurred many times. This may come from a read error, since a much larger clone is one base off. The CDR3 spells CAISGTGGDSPLHF. Written as DNA, the CDR3 is TGTGCCATCAGCGGGACAGGGGGCGATTCACCCCTCCACTTT. The V and J genes are TRBV10-3 and TRBJ1-6; 12 nucleotides line up with TRBD1. This CDR3 is built from 14 residues. The germline gives CDR1 ENHRY, CDR2 SYGVKD. V lost 6 bases and J lost 8; bases outside the gene matches: 2.

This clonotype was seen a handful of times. CDR3 coding DNA: TGTGCCAGCAGACCCTTTAGGACAGAATTTGGTCCACAAGGAGCTTTCTTT. Translated: CASRPFRTEFGPQGAFF. This chain links TRBV25-1 with TRBJ1-1; tentative D call: TRBD1 (6 bases). The V gene lost 6 bases and the J gene lost 10 bases, with 30 bases spanning the gap. The germline CDR1 and CDR2 sequences are MGHDK and SYGVNS. This CDR3 has 17 residues.

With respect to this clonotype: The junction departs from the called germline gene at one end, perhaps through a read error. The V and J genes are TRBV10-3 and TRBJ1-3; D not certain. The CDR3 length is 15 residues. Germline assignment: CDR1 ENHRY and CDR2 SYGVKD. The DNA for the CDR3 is TGTGCCAGCAGTACCTCGAGGTCAGCCAGAAACACCATATATTTT. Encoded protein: CASSTSRSARNTIYF.

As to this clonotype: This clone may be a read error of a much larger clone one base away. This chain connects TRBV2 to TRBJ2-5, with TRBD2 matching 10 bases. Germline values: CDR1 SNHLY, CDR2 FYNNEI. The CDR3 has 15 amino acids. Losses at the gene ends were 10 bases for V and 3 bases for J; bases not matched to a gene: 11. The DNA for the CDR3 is TGTGCCAACAGGCCCCTAGCGGGAGCCGAAGAGACCCAGTACTTC. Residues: CANRPLAGAEETQYF.

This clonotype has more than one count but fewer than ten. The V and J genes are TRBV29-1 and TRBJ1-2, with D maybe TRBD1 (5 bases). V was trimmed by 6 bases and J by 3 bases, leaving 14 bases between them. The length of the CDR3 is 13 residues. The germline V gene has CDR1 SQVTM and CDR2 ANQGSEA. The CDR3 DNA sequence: TGCAGCGTCGAATCCGGGACGGACTATGGCTACACCTTC. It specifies CSVESGTDYGYTF.

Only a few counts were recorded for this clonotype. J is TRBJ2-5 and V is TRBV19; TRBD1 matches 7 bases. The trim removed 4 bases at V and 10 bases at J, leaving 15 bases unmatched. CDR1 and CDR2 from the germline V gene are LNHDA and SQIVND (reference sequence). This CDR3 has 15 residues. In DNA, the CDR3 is TGTGCCAGTAGTAAGCCCGGGACAGCTCGCGAGGGCCAGTACTTC. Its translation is CASSKPGTAREGQYF.

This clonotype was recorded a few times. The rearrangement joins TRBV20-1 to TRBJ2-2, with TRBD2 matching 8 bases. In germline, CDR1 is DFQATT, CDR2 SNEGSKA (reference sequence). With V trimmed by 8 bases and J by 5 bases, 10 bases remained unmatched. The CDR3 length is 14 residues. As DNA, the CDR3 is TGCAGTATAAAAGGAGCGGGAGATACCGGGGAGCTGTTTTTT. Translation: CSIKGAGDTGELFF.

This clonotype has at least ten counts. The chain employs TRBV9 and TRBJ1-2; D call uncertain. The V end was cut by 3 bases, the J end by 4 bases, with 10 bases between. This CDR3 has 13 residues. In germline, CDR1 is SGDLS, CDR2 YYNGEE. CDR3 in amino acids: CASSGGELYGYTF. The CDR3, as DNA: TGTGCCAGCAGCGGCGGAGAACTCTATGGCTACACCTTC.

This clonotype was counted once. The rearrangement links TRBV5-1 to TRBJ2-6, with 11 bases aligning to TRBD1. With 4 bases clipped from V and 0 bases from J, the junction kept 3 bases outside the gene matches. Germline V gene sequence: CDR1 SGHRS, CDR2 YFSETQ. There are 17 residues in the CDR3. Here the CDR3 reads CASSDGTGGSGANVLTF. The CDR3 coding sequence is TGCGCCAGCAGCGACGGGACAGGGGGCTCTGGGGCCAACGTCCTGACTTTC.

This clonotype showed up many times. The CDR3: CSVAVGGANVLTF. CDR3 sequence (DNA): TGCAGCGTCGCGGTGGGTGGGGCCAACGTCCTGACTTTC. This chain uses TRBV29-1 with TRBJ2-6, with D unclear. The germline CDR1 and CDR2 sequences are SQVTM and ANQGSEA. The V end was cut by 6 bases, the J end by 3 bases, with 9 bases between. The CDR3 is 13 residues long.